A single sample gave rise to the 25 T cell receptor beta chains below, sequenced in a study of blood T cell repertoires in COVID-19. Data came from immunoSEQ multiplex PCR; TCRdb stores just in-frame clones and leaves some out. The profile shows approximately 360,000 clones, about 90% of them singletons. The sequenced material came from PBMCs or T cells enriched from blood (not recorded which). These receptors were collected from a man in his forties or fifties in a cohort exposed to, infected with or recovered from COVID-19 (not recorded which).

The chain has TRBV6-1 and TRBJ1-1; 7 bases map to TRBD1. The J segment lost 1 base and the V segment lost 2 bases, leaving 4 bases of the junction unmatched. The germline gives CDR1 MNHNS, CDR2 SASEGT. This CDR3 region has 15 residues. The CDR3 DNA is TGTGCCAGCAGTGAATACCGGGACAGGAACACTGAAGCTTTCTTT. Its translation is CASSEYRDRNTEAFF.

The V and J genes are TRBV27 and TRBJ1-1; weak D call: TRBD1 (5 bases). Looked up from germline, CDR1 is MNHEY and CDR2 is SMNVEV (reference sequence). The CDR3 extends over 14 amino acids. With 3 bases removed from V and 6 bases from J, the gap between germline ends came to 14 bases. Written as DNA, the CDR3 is TGTGCCAGCAGTTTGCCAGGGAATATCGCTGAAGCTTTCTTT. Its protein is CASSLPGNIAEAFF.

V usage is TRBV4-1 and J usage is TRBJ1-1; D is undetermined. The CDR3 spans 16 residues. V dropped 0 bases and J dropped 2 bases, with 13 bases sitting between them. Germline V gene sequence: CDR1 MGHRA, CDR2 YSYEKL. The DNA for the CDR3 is TGCGCCAGCAGCCAAGATGGAAGCGGCTTAAACACTGAAGCTTTCTTT. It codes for CASSQDGSGLNTEAFF.

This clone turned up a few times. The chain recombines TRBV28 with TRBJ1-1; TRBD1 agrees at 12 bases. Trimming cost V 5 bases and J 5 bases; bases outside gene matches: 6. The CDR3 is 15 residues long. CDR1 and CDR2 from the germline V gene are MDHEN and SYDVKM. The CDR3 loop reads CASSPPGQGATEAFF. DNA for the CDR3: TGTGCCAGCAGTCCGCCGGGACAGGGGGCTACTGAAGCTTTCTTT.

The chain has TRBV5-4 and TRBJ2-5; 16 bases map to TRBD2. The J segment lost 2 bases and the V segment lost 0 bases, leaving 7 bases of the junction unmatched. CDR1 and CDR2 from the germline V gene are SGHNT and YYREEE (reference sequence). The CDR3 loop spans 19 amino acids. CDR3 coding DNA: TGTGCCAGCAGCTTGGCCGGGACTAGCGGGAGGGCCCGGCAAGAGACCCAGTACTTC. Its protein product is CASSLAGTSGRARQETQYF. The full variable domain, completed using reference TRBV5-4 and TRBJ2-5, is ETGVTQSPTHLIKTRGQQVTLRCSSQSGHNTVSWYQQALGQGPQFIFQYYREEENGRGNFPPRFSGLQFPNYSSELNVNALELDDSALYLCASSLAGTSGRARQETQYFGPGTRLLVL.

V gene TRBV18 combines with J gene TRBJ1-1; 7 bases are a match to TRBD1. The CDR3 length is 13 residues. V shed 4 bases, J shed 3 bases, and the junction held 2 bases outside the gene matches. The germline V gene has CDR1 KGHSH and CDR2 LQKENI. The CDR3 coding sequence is TGTGCCAGCTCACAAGGGACAGACACTGAAGCTTTCTTT. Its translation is CASSQGTDTEAFF.

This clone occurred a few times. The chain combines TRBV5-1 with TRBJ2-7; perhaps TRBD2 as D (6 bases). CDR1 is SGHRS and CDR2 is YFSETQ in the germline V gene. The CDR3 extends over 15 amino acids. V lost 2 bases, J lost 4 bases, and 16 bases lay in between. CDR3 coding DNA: TGCGCCAGCAGCTTACTTGGAGGGAGGTCTTACGAGCAGTACTTC. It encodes CASSLLGGRSYEQYF.

The CDR3 protein is CASGGWGSAFF. CDR3 DNA: TGTGCCAGCGGGGGGTGGGGTTCCGCTTTCTTT. The rearrangement uses TRBV3-1 (or the pseudogene TRBV3-2) and TRBJ1-1; perhaps TRBD1 as D (5 bases). The CDR3 is made up of 11 amino acids. The V end lost 8 bases, the J end lost 11 bases, and 15 bases lay between the germline ends. Germline V CDR1 and CDR2: LGHDT, YNNKEL (reference sequence).

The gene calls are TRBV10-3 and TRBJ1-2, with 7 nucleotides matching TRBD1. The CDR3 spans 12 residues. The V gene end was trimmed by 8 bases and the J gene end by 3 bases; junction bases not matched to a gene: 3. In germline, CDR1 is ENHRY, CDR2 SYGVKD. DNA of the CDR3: TGTGCCATCTCAGGGGGTGACTATGGCTACACCTTC. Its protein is CAISGGDYGYTF.

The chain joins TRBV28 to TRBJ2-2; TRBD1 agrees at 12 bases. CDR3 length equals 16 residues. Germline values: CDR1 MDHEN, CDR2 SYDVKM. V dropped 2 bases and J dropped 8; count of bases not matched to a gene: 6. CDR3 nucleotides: TGTGCCAGCAGTTTAGGCGGGACAGGGGGCATTGGGGAGCTGTTTTTT. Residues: CASSLGGTGGIGELFF. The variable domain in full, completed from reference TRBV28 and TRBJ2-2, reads DVKVTQSSRYLVKRTGEKVFLECVQDMDHENMFWYRQDPGLGLRLIYFSYDVKMKEKGDIPEGYSVSREKKERFSLILESASTNQTSMYLCASSLGGTGGIGELFFGEGSRLTVL.

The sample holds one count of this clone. Here the CDR3 reads CASSLEGRQGAKNIQYF. The CDR3 nucleotides are TGTGCCAGCAGCTTAGAGGGGAGACAGGGGGCTAAAAACATTCAGTACTTC. The J gene is TRBJ2-4, the V gene TRBV7-9; 10 bases align to TRBD1. V was pared by 1 base and J by 4 bases, with 7 bases of the junction left unmatched. Per the germline V gene, CDR1 is SEHNR and CDR2 is FQNEAQ (reference sequence). CDR3 length: 17 residues.

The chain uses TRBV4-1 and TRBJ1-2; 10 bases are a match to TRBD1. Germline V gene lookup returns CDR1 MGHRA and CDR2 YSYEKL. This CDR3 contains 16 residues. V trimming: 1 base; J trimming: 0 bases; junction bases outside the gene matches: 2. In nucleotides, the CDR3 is TGCGCCAGCAGCCAAGTTGGGACAGGGGCTAACTATGGCTACACCTTC. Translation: CASSQVGTGANYGYTF.

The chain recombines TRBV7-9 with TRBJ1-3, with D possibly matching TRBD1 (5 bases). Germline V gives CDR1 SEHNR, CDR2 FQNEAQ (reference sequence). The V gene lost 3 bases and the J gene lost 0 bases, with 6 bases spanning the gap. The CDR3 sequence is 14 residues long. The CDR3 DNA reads TGTGCCAGCAGCTTCGGGGGCTCTGGAAACACCATATATTTT. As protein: CASSFGGSGNTIYF.

The chain's CDR3 is CASSLAGGMNGELFF. CDR3 DNA sequence: TGTGCCAGCAGCTTAGCGGGCGGGATGAACGGGGAGCTGTTTTTT. The chain has TRBV7-9 and TRBJ2-2; D is possibly TRBD2 (6 bases). Trimming took 0 bases from V and 7 from J, leaving 12 bases between them. Germline V CDR1 and CDR2: SEHNR, FQNEAQ (reference sequence). The CDR3 extends over 15 amino acids.

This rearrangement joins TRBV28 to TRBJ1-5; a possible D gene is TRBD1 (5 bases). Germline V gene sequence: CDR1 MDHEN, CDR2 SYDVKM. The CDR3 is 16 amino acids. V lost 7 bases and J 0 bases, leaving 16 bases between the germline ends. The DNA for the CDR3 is TGTGCCAGCACCCCCCAGACAGATTATAGCAATCAGCCCCAGCATTTT. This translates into CASTPQTDYSNQPQHF.

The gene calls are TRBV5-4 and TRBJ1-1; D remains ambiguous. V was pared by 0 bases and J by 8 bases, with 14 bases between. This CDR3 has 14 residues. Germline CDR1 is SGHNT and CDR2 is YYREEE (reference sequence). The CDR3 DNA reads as TGTGCCAGCAGCTTGGGAACATCGTACAGAGAAGCTTTCTTT. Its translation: CASSLGTSYREAFF.

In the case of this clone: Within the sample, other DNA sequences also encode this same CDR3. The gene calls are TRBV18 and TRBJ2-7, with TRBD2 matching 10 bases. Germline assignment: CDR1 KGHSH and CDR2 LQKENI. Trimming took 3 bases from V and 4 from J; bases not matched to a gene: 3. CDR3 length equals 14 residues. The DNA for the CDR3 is TGTGCCAGCTCACCGTCTAGCGGGAGTTACGAGCAGTACTTC. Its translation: CASSPSSGSYEQYF.

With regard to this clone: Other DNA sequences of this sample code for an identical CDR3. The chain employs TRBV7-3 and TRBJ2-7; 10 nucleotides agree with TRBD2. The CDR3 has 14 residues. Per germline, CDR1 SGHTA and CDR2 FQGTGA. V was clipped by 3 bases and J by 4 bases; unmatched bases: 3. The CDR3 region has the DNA TGTGCCAGCAGCTTGTCTAGCGGGAGTTACGAGCAGTACTTC. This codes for CASSLSSGSYEQYF. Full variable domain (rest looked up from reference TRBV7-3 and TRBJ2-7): GAGVSQTPSNKVTEKGKYVELRCDPISGHTALYWYRQSLGQGPEFLIYFQGTGAADDSGLPNDRFFAVRPEGSVSTLKIQRTERGDSAVYLCASSLSSGSYEQYFGPGTRLTVT.

DNA for the CDR3: TGTGCCAGCAGTTCAGGGGGCCGGGCAGATACGCAGTATTTT. Protein sequence: CASSSGGRADTQYF. The J gene is TRBJ2-3, the V gene TRBV28; TRBD1 matches 8 bases. V lost 4 bases and J lost 4; bases outside the gene matches: 4. Germline CDR1 is MDHEN and CDR2 is SYDVKM. The CDR3 is 14 residues long.

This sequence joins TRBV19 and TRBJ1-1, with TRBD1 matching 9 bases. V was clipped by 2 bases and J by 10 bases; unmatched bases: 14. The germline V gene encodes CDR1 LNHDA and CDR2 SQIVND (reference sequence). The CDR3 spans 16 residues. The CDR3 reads CASSIKWTGARTGAFF. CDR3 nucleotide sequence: TGTGCCAGTAGTATAAAATGGACAGGGGCCAGGACGGGAGCTTTCTTT.

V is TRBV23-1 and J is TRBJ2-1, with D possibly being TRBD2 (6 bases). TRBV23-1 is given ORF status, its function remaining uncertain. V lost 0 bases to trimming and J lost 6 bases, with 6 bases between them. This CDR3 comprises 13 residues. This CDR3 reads CASSQSSGNEQFF. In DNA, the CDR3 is TGCGCCAGCAGTCAATCTAGCGGCAATGAGCAGTTCTTC.

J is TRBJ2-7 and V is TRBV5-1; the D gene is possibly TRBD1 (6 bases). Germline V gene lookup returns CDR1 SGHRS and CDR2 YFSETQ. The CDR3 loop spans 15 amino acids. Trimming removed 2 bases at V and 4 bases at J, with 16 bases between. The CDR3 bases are TGCGCCAGCAGCTTTTCCCCCGGGACAAATTACGAGCAGTACTTC. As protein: CASSFSPGTNYEQYF.

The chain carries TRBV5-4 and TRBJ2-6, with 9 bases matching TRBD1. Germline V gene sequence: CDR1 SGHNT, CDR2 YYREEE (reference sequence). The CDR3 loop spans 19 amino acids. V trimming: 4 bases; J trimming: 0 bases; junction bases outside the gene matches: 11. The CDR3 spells CASSREVGTGYSGANVLTF. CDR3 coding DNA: TGTGCCAGCAGCCGGGAGGTGGGGACAGGGTACTCTGGGGCCAACGTCCTGACTTTC.

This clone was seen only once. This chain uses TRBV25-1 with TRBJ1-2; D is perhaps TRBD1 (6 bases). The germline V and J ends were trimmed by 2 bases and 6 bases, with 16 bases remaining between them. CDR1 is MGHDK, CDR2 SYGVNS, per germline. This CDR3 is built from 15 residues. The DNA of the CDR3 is TGTGCCAGCAGTGAAACCCGTCGACAGGTGGATGGCTACACCTTC. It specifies CASSETRRQVDGYTF.

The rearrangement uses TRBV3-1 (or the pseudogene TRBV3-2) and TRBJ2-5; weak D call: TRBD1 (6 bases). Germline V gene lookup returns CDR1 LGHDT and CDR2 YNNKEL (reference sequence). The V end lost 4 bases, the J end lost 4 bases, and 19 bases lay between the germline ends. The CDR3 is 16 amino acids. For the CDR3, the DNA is TGTGCCAGCAGCCTCGGTGGGACATCAGGTATAGAGACCCAGTACTTC. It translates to CASSLGGTSGIETQYF.